The 22 T cell receptor beta chains below were found in one sample sequenced in a study of cytomegalovirus exposure and HLA in healthy donors. Use of 60 Vbeta and 13 Jbeta primers characterized the PCR. The data were produced by immunoSEQ multiplex PCR, yet TCRdb's version contains in-frame clones alone and is incomplete. The sample includes about 160,000 clones, roughly 78% of them seen just once. What was sequenced was PBMCs. The receptors derive from a man aged 40-55 years in good health and CMV-seropositive.

The DNA of the CDR3 is TGCGCCAGCAGCCTACAGGGTTCTTCAGCAGATACGCAGTATTTT. It translates to CASSLQGSSADTQYF. The rearrangement links TRBV5-1 to TRBJ2-3, with D tentatively TRBD1 (6 bases). Trimming shortened V by 4 bases and J by 4 bases, and 16 bases separated the two germline ends. The length of the CDR3 is 15 residues. Germline values: CDR1 SGHRS, CDR2 YFSETQ.

V and J are TRBV5-1 and TRBJ2-5; possibly TRBD2 for D (5 bases). Germline V gene sequence: CDR1 SGHRS, CDR2 YFSETQ. V was shortened by 0 bases and J by 5 bases, with 14 bases between the two germline ends. This CDR3 spans 15 amino acids. CDR3 in DNA: TGCGCCAGCAGCTTGGCCGGAAGGTCGGGGGAGACCCAGTACTTC. Its translation: CASSLAGRSGETQYF.

A remark on this clone: No conserved phenylalanine or tryptophan ends this CDR3, so it is likely a read error. The chain has TRBV9 and TRBJ1-4; TRBD1 matches at 11 bases. Trimming at V came to 3 bases and at J to 8 bases, leaving 9 bases not matched to a gene. Germline assignment: CDR1 SGDLS and CDR2 YYNGEE. CDR3 size: 16 residues. The CDR3 loop is CASSEGGQGAREKLFL. CDR3 bases: TGTGCCAGCAGCGAGGGAGGACAGGGGGCTCGGGAAAAACTGTTTCTT.

The V call is TRBV10-2, the J call TRBJ1-6; 8 bases are a match to TRBD1. CDR1 and CDR2 (germline): WSHSY, SAAADI. The CDR3 is made up of 19 amino acids. V was pared by 5 bases and J by 6 bases, with 18 bases of the junction left unmatched. The CDR3 DNA reads TGCGCCAGCAGTAGGTCAACATGGGGGGCCCAGGGGGCTAATTCACCCCTCCACTTT. Encoded protein: CASSRSTWGAQGANSPLHF.

The chain combines TRBV4-1 with TRBJ2-1; 12 bases are a match to TRBD1. The V gene's germline CDR1 is MGHRA and CDR2 YSYEKL. V lost 1 base, J lost 9 bases, and 7 bases stayed unmatched. This CDR3 is 16 amino acids long. This CDR3 reads CASSQGGQGALAEQFF. As DNA, the CDR3 is TGCGCCAGCAGCCAAGGGGGACAGGGGGCGCTTGCTGAGCAGTTCTTC.

The genes are TRBV7-8 and TRBJ2-7; TRBD1 aligns across 8 bases. The junction had 9 bases not matched to a gene; V was cut back by 5 bases and J by 0 bases. The CDR3 length is 16 residues. Looked up from germline, CDR1 is SGHVS and CDR2 is FQNEAQ. Here the CDR3 DNA reads TGTGCCAGCAGCCGCGGGACAGGAACGAGCTCCTACGAGCAGTACTTC. Translating it yields CASSRGTGTSSYEQYF.

This clone was observed a single time. The genes are TRBV4-1 and TRBJ2-7; no firm D call. V was cut by 1 base and J by 3 bases, with 13 bases left in between. The germline gives CDR1 MGHRA, CDR2 YSYEKL. The CDR3 extends over 15 amino acids. For the CDR3, the DNA is TGCGCCAGCAGCCAAGCCCACGGTCACAGCTACGAGCAGTACTTC. Translating it yields CASSQAHGHSYEQYF.

The chain has TRBV14 and TRBJ2-1; tentatively, D is TRBD1 (5 bases). The CDR3 totals 14 residues. Looked up from germline, CDR1 is SGHDN and CDR2 is FVKESK. The germline V and J ends were trimmed by 0 bases and 12 bases, with 15 bases remaining between them. The CDR3 loop reads CASSQDRASQGQFF. The CDR3, as DNA: TGTGCCAGCAGCCAAGACAGGGCTAGTCAGGGGCAGTTCTTC.

The V gene is TRBV6-1, the J gene TRBJ2-7, with D perhaps TRBD1 (5 bases). CDR1 is MNHNS and CDR2 is SASEGT in the germline V gene. The CDR3 runs 12 residues. The V end was cut by 8 bases, the J end by 12 bases, with 20 bases between. The CDR3: CASDQGPIFRYF. The DNA for the CDR3 is TGTGCCAGCGATCAGGGTCCTATCTTTCGGTACTTC.

This clone was recorded a few times. The rearrangement joins TRBV5-4 to TRBJ1-2, with D possibly matching TRBD1 (5 bases). The CDR3 has 15 residues. CDR1 SGHNT and CDR2 YYREEE come from the germline V gene (reference sequence). V was cut by 4 bases and J by 7 bases, with 20 bases left in between. DNA of the CDR3: TGTGCCAGCAGCCCCGGTTTACGCGGGGACCTTGGCTACACCTTC. Translating gives CASSPGLRGDLGYTF.

The gene calls are TRBV5-1 and TRBJ2-7; D not resolved. Deletions cut 0 bases from V and 0 bases from J, with 7 bases between. Per germline, CDR1 SGHRS and CDR2 YFSETQ. The CDR3 extends over 14 amino acids. Written as DNA, the CDR3 is TGCGCCAGCAGCTTGGAGCTCCTCTCCTACGAGCAGTACTTC. This encodes CASSLELLSYEQYF.

The chain links TRBV6-5 to TRBJ1-4, with TRBD1 as a possible D gene (5 bases). The ends were cut back, 2 bases at V and 8 bases at J, with 18 bases in the middle. CDR1 is MNHEY, CDR2 SVGAGI, per germline. The CDR3 has 16 amino acids. The CDR3: CASSYTPKPKGEKLFF. CDR3 sequence (DNA): TGTGCCAGCAGTTACACCCCGAAGCCCAAGGGGGAAAAACTGTTTTTT.

This clone was detected only a few times. V gene TRBV10-3 combines with J gene TRBJ2-2; D possibly corresponds to TRBD1 (6 bases). The ends were cut back, 3 bases at V and 5 bases at J, with 16 bases in the middle. This CDR3 has 16 amino acids. The germline gives CDR1 ENHRY, CDR2 SYGVKD. The CDR3 coding sequence is TGTGCCATCAGTGATACCGGGACAAGTCGAACCGGGGAGCTGTTTTTT. The encoded protein is CAISDTGTSRTGELFF.

The chain joins TRBV19 to TRBJ2-7; D is possibly TRBD1 (6 bases). Trimming took 3 bases from V and 1 from J, leaving 10 bases between them. From germline, CDR1 is LNHDA and CDR2 SQIVND (reference sequence). The CDR3 runs to 14 residues. The CDR3 coding sequence is TGTGCCAGTAGTATGGGGGCTGGATCCTACGAGCAGTACTTC. Protein product: CASSMGAGSYEQYF.

This rearrangement joins TRBV11-2 to TRBJ2-3, with unresolved D. The CDR3 runs to 15 residues. The germline gives CDR1 SGHAT, CDR2 FQNNGV. V shed 2 bases and J shed 6 bases, with 15 bases lying between them. The CDR3 bases are TGTGCCAGCAGCTTATCCCTAAATCACGGGGATACGCAGTATTTT. This encodes CASSLSLNHGDTQYF.

The V call is TRBV4-1, the J call TRBJ2-3, with 8 nucleotides matching TRBD2. The V and J ends lost 4 bases and 8 bases, in that order; junction bases with no gene match: 5. CDR1 and CDR2 (germline): MGHRA, YSYEKL. CDR3 length: 13 residues. CDR3 sequence: CASSPLGTSTQYF. The CDR3 DNA reads as TGCGCCAGCAGCCCCCTCGGGACTAGTACGCAGTATTTT.

This clone was detected a few times. This chain links TRBV18 with TRBJ1-2; D is unclear. Germline V gene lookup returns CDR1 KGHSH and CDR2 LQKENI. V was shortened by 2 bases and J by 7 bases, with 17 bases between the two germline ends. CDR3 length equals 15 residues. CDR3 DNA sequence: TGTGCCAGCTCACCAAATCCCGGGAACGGAGGTGGCTACACCTTC. Amino acids: CASSPNPGNGGGYTF.

In its sample, this clone was seen a few times. The CDR3 coding sequence is TGTGCCAGCAGACAGGGGCCGAACACTGAAGCTTTCTTT. Protein sequence: CASRQGPNTEAFF. The gene calls are TRBV6-5 and TRBJ1-1, with TRBD1 identical over 7 bases. Germline CDR1 is MNHEY and CDR2 is SVGAGI. The CDR3 has 13 residues. Trimming cost V 6 bases and J 1 base; bases outside gene matches: 2.

The V gene is TRBV5-6, the J gene TRBJ2-5, with D unclear. The DNA end is a closer match to TRBJ2-7, so the J assignment may be wrong. The CDR3 covers 12 residues. CDR1 is SGHDT and CDR2 is YYEEEE in the germline V gene. The CDR3 DNA is TGTGCCAGCAGCTTGGGTGTCTACGAGCAGTACTTC. Amino acids: CASSLGVYEQYF.

The chain carries TRBV23-1 and TRBJ1-2, with D hard to call. TRBV23-1 is reported as an ORF; its role is uncertain. Trimming removed 2 bases at V and 9 bases at J, with 7 bases between. The CDR3 spans 11 residues. The DNA for the CDR3 is TGCGCCAGCAGTCAAATGGGCCGCTACACCTTC. Protein product: CASSQMGRYTF.

This chain links TRBV6-6 with TRBJ2-1; possible D gene TRBD1, 7 bases. The germline CDR1 and CDR2 sequences are MNHNY and SVGAGI (reference sequence). The V gene lost 2 bases and the J gene lost 5 bases, with 16 bases spanning the gap. This CDR3 comprises 16 residues. The CDR3 DNA sequence: TGTGCCAGCAGTTACACCCCTCAGGGGGGTAACAATGAGCAGTTCTTC. Its translation: CASSYTPQGGNNEQFF.

The sample holds a few counts of this clone. The chain couples TRBV11-2 to TRBJ2-2, with TRBD1 identical over 7 bases. J lost 4 bases, V lost 5 bases, and 4 bases had no gene match. The CDR3 consists of 14 residues. CDR1 SGHAT and CDR2 FQNNGV come from the germline V gene. CDR3 sequence: CASSRTGGTGELFF. CDR3 in DNA: TGTGCCAGCAGCCGGACAGGCGGCACCGGGGAGCTGTTTTTT.